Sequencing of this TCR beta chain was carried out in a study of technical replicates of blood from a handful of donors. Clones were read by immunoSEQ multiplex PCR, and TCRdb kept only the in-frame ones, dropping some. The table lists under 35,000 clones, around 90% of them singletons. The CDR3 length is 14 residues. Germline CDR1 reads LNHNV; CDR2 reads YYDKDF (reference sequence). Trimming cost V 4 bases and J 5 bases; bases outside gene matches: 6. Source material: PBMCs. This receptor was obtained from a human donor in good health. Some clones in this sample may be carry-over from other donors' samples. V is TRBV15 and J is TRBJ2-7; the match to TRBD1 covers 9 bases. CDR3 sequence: CATSTWTGANEQYF. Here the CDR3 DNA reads TGTGCCACCAGCACGTGGACAGGGGCGAACGAGCAGTACTTC.